This TCR beta chain was profiled in a study of blood T cell repertoires in COVID-19. On the study more broadly: The origin of the acute and convalescent COVID-19 samples was the United States, Italy and Spain. In each case, the material was cDNA or gDNA derived from T cells, B-cell-depleted T cells, or PBMCs.

Germline-derived CDR1 and CDR2 are LGHDT and YNNKEL (reference sequence). The CDR3 consists of 16 residues. With V trimmed by 3 bases and J by 4 bases, 8 bases remained unmatched. Profiled with immunoSEQ multiplex PCR; TCRdb holds only in-frame clones, not every one. The data hold 450,000 or so clones, with about 90% observed a single time. The J gene is TRBJ2-2, the V gene TRBV3-1 (or the pseudogene TRBV3-2); 7 nucleotides agree with TRBD1. Sequencing input: peripheral blood. The source is a man aged 18 to 30 with COVID-19, enrolled during active disease. DNA for the CDR3: TGTGCCAGCAGCCATTGGGGCAGGGGGTTCACCGGGGAGCTGTTTTTT. This codes for CASSHWGRGFTGELFF.